In this sample, the clone carrying this TCR beta chain turned up a few times. Its antigen remains unknown. This sample is drawn from a study of blood T cells in healthy people across ages. Study-level findings and limits: A strong correlation was found between TCR beta diversity and the percentage of naive T cells.

For the second PCR, which ran for about 6 to 11 cycles, a sample-barcoded 5' primer and a J-beta primer mix were used. In TCRdb, the 5' RACE reads were re-called with MiXCR into one record per CDR3 protein. Counted here are 650,000 to 1,000,000 distinct CDR3 sequences, 30% to 45% occurring once; the ten biggest clones make up 13%. Source material: blood. The sequence was obtained from a man aged 18 to 29 in good health.

CDR3 DNA: TGTGCCAGCAGCCTGCCGGGAGGCGGCGAGCAGTACTTC. Its translation is CASSLPGGGEQYF. V is TRBV6-2 or TRBV6-3 and J is TRBJ2-4; 7 bases map to TRBD2. The J call may not be correct, given that the DNA end is closer to TRBJ2-7. The germline V gene encodes CDR1 MNHEY and CDR2 SVGEGT. The CDR3 consists of 13 residues.